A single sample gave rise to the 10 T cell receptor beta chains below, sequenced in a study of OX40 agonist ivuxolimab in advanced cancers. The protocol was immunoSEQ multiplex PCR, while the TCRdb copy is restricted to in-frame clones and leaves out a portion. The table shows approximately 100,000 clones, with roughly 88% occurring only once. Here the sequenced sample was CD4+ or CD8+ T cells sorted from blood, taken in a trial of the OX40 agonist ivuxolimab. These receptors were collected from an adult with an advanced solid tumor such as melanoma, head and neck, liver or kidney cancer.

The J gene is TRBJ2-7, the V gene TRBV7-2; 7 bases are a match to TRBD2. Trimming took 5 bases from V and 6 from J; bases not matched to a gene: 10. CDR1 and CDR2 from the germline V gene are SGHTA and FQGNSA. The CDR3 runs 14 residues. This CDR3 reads CASSPVGGTGEQYF. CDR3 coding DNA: TGTGCCAGCAGCCCGGTGGGGGGGACCGGCGAGCAGTACTTC.

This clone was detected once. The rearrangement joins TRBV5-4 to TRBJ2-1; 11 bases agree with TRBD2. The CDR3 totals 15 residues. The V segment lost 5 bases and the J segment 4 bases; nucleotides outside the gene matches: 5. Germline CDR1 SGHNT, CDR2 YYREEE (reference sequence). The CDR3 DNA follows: TGTGCCAGCAGAGTTAGCGGGAGGGTTTACAATGAGCAGTTCTTC. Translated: CASRVSGRVYNEQFF.

The CDR3 here is CSVEGVRTGELFF. In DNA, the CDR3 is TGCAGCGTTGAGGGGGTGAGGACCGGGGAGCTGTTTTTT. The chain links TRBV29-1 to TRBJ2-2; D assignment may be TRBD1 or TRBD2 (5 bases each). CDR3 length: 13 residues. Looked up from germline, CDR1 is SQVTM and CDR2 is ANQGSEA. V lost 3 bases, J lost 5 bases, and 10 bases lay in between.

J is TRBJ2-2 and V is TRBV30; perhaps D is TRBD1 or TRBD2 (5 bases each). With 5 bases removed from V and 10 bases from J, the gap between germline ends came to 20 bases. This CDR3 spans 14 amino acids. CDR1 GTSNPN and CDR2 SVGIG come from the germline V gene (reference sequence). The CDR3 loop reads CAWVGTDVREELFF. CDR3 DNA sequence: TGTGCCTGGGTAGGGACCGACGTGAGGGAGGAGCTGTTTTTT. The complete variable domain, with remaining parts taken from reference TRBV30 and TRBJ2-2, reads SQTIHQWPATLVQPVGSPLSLECTVEGTSNPNLYWYRQAAGRGLQLLFYSVGIGQISSEVPQNLSASRPQDRQFILSSKKLLLSDSGFYLCAWVGTDVREELFFGEGSRLTVL.

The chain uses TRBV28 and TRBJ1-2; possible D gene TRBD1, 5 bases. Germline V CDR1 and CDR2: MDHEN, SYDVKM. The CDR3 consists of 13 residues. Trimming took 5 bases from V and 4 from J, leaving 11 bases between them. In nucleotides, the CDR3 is TGTGCCAGCAGTGTCACAGGAGTCTATGGCTACACCTTC. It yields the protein CASSVTGVYGYTF.

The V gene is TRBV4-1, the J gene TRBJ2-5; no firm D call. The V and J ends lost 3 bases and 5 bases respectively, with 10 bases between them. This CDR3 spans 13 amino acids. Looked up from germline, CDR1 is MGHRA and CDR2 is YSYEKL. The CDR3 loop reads CASSHALGETQYF. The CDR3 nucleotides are TGCGCCAGCAGCCATGCTCTGGGGGAGACCCAGTACTTC.

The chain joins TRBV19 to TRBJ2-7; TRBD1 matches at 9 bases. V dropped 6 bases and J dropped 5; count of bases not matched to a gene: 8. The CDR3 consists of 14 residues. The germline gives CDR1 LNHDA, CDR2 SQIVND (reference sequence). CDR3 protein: CASSGTGGANEQYF. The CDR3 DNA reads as TGTGCCAGTAGCGGTACAGGGGGCGCGAACGAGCAGTACTTC.

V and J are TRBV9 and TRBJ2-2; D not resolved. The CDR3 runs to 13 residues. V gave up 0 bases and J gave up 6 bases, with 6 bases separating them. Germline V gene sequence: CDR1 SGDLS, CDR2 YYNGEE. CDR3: CASSVEGAGELFF. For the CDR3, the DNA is TGTGCCAGCAGCGTAGAGGGCGCCGGGGAGCTGTTTTTT.

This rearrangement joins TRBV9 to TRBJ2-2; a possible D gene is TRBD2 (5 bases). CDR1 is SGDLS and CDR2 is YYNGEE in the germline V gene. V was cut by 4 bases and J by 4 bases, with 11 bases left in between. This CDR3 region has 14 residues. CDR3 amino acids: CASSLGVTTGELFF. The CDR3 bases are TGTGCCAGCAGCCTCGGGGTGACCACCGGGGAGCTGTTTTTT. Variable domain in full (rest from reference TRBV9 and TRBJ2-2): DSGVTQTPKHLITATGQRVTLRCSPRSGDLSVYWYQQSLDQGLQFLIQYYNGEERAKGNILERFSAQQFPDLHSELNLSSLELGDSALYFCASSLGVTTGELFFGEGSRLTVL.

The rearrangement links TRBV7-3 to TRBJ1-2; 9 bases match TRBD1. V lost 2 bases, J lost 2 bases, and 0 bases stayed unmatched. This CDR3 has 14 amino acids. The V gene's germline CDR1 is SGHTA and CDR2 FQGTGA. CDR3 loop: CASSLGQGNYGYTF. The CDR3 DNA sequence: TGTGCCAGCAGCTTAGGACAGGGGAACTATGGCTACACCTTC.